This TCR beta chain was recorded in a study of early T cells in non-severe SARS-CoV-2 infection. Study-level background: Chains were not paired, and sequencing was done on bulk RNA from unsorted whole blood.

There are a few counts of this clonotype. The germline V gene encodes CDR1 SGHRS and CDR2 YFSETQ. Trimming at V came to 4 bases and at J to 3 bases, leaving 10 bases not matched to a gene. The length of the CDR3 is 15 residues. Each cDNA molecule carried a unique molecular identifier. TCRdb redid the calling of the 5' RACE reads with MiXCR, one entry per CDR3 protein. The repertoire consists of tens of thousands of distinct CDR3 sequences, with 9.5% to 15% occurring once and the leading ten covering less than 3.5%. The sequence came from an adult who was a healthcare worker with PCR-confirmed SARS-CoV-2 infection or an uninfected control (not recorded which). The sample consisted of whole blood, taken at baseline. The chain uses TRBV5-1 and TRBJ2-7, with TRBD2 identical over 7 bases. DNA for the CDR3: TGCGCCAGCAGCCCCCCGGGGGGAAGGGACTACGAGCAGTACTTC. Translation: CASSPPGGRDYEQYF.